One and the same sample provided the 6 T cell receptor beta chains below, sequenced in a study of CD8 T cells in cerebrospinal fluid in Alzheimer's disease. With the 10x single-cell sequencing reads reprocessed, TCRdb shows one record per CDR3 protein and no DNA. The sample table includes about 990 distinct CDR3 sequences. The material sequenced was cerebrospinal fluid. Receptors originate from a human donor in good health.

This clonotype shows up as medium-sized (0.01 to 0.1%) by frequency. The rearrangement joins TRBV11-2 to TRBJ2-5; TCRdb reports TRBD2, a call that lacks DNA to check it against. CDR1 is SGHAT, CDR2 FQNNGV, per germline. This CDR3 comprises 16 residues. The CDR3 sequence: CASSFWANPTQETQYF.

This clonotype is called large based on its frequency. The rearrangement uses TRBV5-1 and TRBJ1-1; the D gene TCRdb calls, TRBD1, cannot be checked with no DNA. Germline values: CDR1 SGHRS, CDR2 YFSETQ. The CDR3 has 14 residues. This CDR3 is CASSSGQPNTEAFF.

This clonotype shows up as large by frequency. The chain has TRBV11-2 and TRBJ2-3. Germline lookup yields CDR1 SGHAT and CDR2 FQNNGV. The CDR3 length is 11 residues. The CDR3 is CASSPSYTQYF. The whole variable domain, filled in from reference TRBV11-2 and TRBJ2-3, reads EAGVAQSPRYKIIEKRQSVAFWCNPISGHATLYWYQQILGQGPKLLIQFQNNGVVDDSQLPKDRFSAERLKGVDSTLKIQPAKLEDSAVYLCASSPSYTQYFGPGTRLTVL.

According to its frequency, this clonotype is large. The V and J genes are TRBV28 and TRBJ2-3; TCRdb's D call, TRBD1, is unchecked because there is no DNA. Germline values: CDR1 MDHEN, CDR2 SYDVKM. The CDR3 runs to 13 residues. The CDR3 spells CASLRGTTDTQYF.

Its frequency marks this clonotype as medium-sized (0.01 to 0.1%). This chain joins TRBV6-5 and TRBJ2-7. Looked up from germline, CDR1 is MNHEY and CDR2 is SVGAGI. CDR3 length equals 14 residues. The CDR3: CASSFGTQTYEQYF.

Measured by frequency, this clonotype is large (0.1 to 1%). The V and J genes are TRBV6-1 and TRBJ2-4; TCRdb designates TRBD1, a call that cannot be tested without DNA. CDR1 and CDR2 (germline): MNHNS, SASEGT. The CDR3 sequence is 11 residues long. CDR3 loop: CASSEEGIQYF.